This passage covers 21 T cell receptor beta chains from one sample sequenced in a study of blood T cells in healthy people across ages. Through a sample-barcoded 5' primer and a J-beta primer mix, a second PCR was run for about 6 to 11 cycles. MiXCR, run by TCRdb on the 5' RACE reads, gives a single entry per CDR3 protein. The data show over 1,300,000 distinct CDR3 sequences, roughly 64% seen once. Sequencing was done on a sample of blood. All receptors derive from a man aged 18 to 30 in good health.

The chain is built from TRBV12-3 or TRBV12-4 and TRBJ2-7; 10 bases are a match to TRBD1. The junction had 7 bases not matched to a gene; V was cut back by 6 bases and J by 2 bases. This CDR3 contains 15 residues. In DNA, the CDR3 is TGTGCCAGCAGCAAAGACAGGGGGCTTCCCTACGAGCAGTACTTC. The encoded protein is CASSKDRGLPYEQYF.

The chain employs TRBV28 and TRBJ2-3; D remains unclear. The V end was cut by 7 bases, the J end by 2 bases, with 7 bases between. Germline V gene sequence: CDR1 MDHEN, CDR2 SYDVKM. The CDR3 is 12 residues long. The CDR3 region has the DNA TGTGCCAGCACCACCGCCACAGATACGCAGTATTTT. Its protein product is CASTTATDTQYF.

V usage is TRBV28 and J usage is TRBJ2-7, with 10 positions matching TRBD2. The germline V gene encodes CDR1 MDHEN and CDR2 SYDVKM. The V gene end was trimmed by 2 bases and the J gene end by 5 bases; junction bases not matched to a gene: 6. The CDR3 extends over 15 amino acids. The CDR3 protein is CASSLTSGGAHEQYF. In DNA, the CDR3 is TGTGCCAGCAGTTTAACCAGCGGGGGGGCCCACGAGCAGTACTTC. The variable domain in full, completed from reference TRBV28 and TRBJ2-7, reads DVKVTQSSRYLVKRTGEKVFLECVQDMDHENMFWYRQDPGLGLRLIYFSYDVKMKEKGDIPEGYSVSREKKERFSLILESASTNQTSMYLCASSLTSGGAHEQYFGPGTRLTVT.

Notes on this clonotype: The CDR3 ends on some other residue instead of the conserved phenylalanine or tryptophan, so this is likely a read error. The chain combines TRBV4-3 with TRBJ2-7; D is uncertain. The CDR3 has 16 residues. V was pared by 1 base and J by 3 bases, with 16 bases between. The germline gives CDR1 LGHNA, CDR2 YSLEER. CDR3 amino acids: CASSQGSGRKHYEQYL. Here the CDR3 DNA reads TGCGCCAGCAGCCAAGGGTCCGGCCGGAAGCACTACGAGCAGTACTTA.

V usage is TRBV12-3 or TRBV12-4 and J usage is TRBJ2-1; 9 bases are a match to TRBD1. This CDR3 is built from 16 residues. Trimming cost V 7 bases and J 2 bases; bases outside gene matches: 9. The CDR3 sequence: CASTIEGTGTYNEQFF. CDR3 in DNA: TGTGCCAGCACCATAGAGGGGACAGGGACCTACAATGAGCAGTTCTTC.

A note on this clonotype: This could be a read error, since a much larger clone is one nucleotide away. The rearrangement joins TRBV29-1 to TRBJ2-1; D is perhaps TRBD1 or TRBD2 (5 bases each). The CDR3 runs 11 residues. Germline V gene data show CDR1 as SQVTM and CDR2 as ANQGSEA. CDR3 protein: CSVGGTNKQFF. The CDR3 DNA follows: TGCAGCGTCGGTGGGACCAATAAGCAGTTCTTC.

The chain carries TRBV2 and TRBJ2-3; D is uncertain. Germline V CDR1 and CDR2: SNHLY, FYNNEI. V lost 7 bases and J 2 bases, leaving 7 bases between the germline ends. The CDR3 runs to 12 residues. The CDR3 region has the DNA TGTGCCAGCACGTTCACCACAGATACGCAGTATTTT. Amino acids: CASTFTTDTQYF.

The chain is built from TRBV4-1 and TRBJ1-1, with a tentative D call TRBD1 (6 bases). The CDR3 consists of 13 residues. Germline V lookup: CDR1 MGHRA, CDR2 YSYEKL. Trimming took 9 bases from V and 5 from J, leaving 16 bases between them. The CDR3 reads CASTMGGGTEAFF. The DNA of the CDR3 is TGCGCCAGTACCATGGGGGGCGGAACTGAAGCTTTCTTT.

There are a few counts of this clonotype. The rearrangement joins TRBV3-1 to TRBJ2-1; a possible D gene is TRBD1 (7 bases). Between the trimmed V and J ends, which lost 0 bases and 3 bases, there was a span of 9 bases. CDR3 length: 15 residues. The germline CDR1 and CDR2 sequences are LGHDT and YNNKEL (reference sequence). CDR3 nucleotide sequence: TGTGCCAGCAGCCAAGACAGGGGGGACTACAATGAGCAGTTCTTC. It codes for CASSQDRGDYNEQFF.

This clonotype was seen just once. The chain combines TRBV7-2 with TRBJ2-1; TRBD2 matches 10 bases. In germline, CDR1 is SGHTA, CDR2 FQGNSA. The V segment lost 4 bases and the J segment 0 bases; nucleotides outside the gene matches: 9. The CDR3 spans 18 residues. The DNA for the CDR3 is TGTGCCAGCAGCTCCTGGACTAGCGGCCTTAGCTCCTACAATGAGCAGTTCTTC. Protein product: CASSSWTSGLSSYNEQFF.

V gene TRBV3-1 combines with J gene TRBJ2-7; 7 positions match TRBD2. The V segment lost 3 bases and the J segment 5 bases; nucleotides outside the gene matches: 28. CDR3 length: 21 residues. In germline, CDR1 is LGHDT, CDR2 YNNKEL (reference sequence). As DNA, the CDR3 is TGTGCCAGCAGCCACCTTTTATCCGGGACTAAACCCGCTATTCTATCCCACGAGCAGTACTTC. It yields the protein CASSHLLSGTKPAILSHEQYF.

This chain uses TRBV7-2 with TRBJ2-2, with 10 bases that match TRBD1. The germline gives CDR1 SGHTA, CDR2 FQGNSA. The V and J ends lost 4 bases and 7 bases, in that order; junction bases with no gene match: 6. This CDR3 comprises 15 residues. In DNA, the CDR3 is TGTGCCAGCAGCTCCGACAGGGGGCGGGTCGGGGAGCTGTTTTTT. It encodes CASSSDRGRVGELFF. Full variable domain (remainder filled in from reference TRBV7-2 and TRBJ2-2): GAGVSQSPSNKVTEKGKDVELRCDPISGHTALYWYRQSLGQGLEFLIYFQGNSAPDKSGLPSDRFSAERTGGSVSTLTIQRTQQEDSAVYLCASSSDRGRVGELFFGEGSRLTVL.

This clonotype was observed a handful of times. The rearrangement links TRBV10-3 to TRBJ1-5; D is perhaps TRBD1 (5 bases). The CDR3 length is 14 residues. Germline CDR1 ENHRY, CDR2 SYGVKD. Trimming took off 3 bases at V and 3 bases at J, with 9 bases between the two ends. CDR3 residues: CAISDRAPNQPQHF. CDR3 DNA: TGTGCCATCAGTGACAGGGCCCCCAATCAGCCCCAGCATTTT.

This chain connects TRBV4-1 to TRBJ1-1; D ambiguous. This CDR3 region has 14 residues. V lost 1 base and J 1 base, leaving 7 bases between the germline ends. CDR1 and CDR2 (germline): MGHRA, YSYEKL. CDR3 amino acids: CASSQVTPNTEAFF. The CDR3 DNA is TGCGCCAGCAGCCAAGTGACCCCGAACACTGAAGCTTTCTTT.

Worth noting for this clonotype: Mismatch with germline at one junction end may stem from a read error. This rearrangement joins TRBV29-1 to TRBJ2-7; D uncertain. In germline, CDR1 is SQVTM, CDR2 ANQGSEA. This CDR3 is built from 14 residues. The CDR3 region is CSVEWPVNSYGQYF. In DNA, the CDR3 is TGCAGCGTTGAGTGGCCCGTGAACTCCTACGGGCAGTACTTC.

The CDR3 nucleotides read TGTGCCAGCAGTTTGACCGGAGAAAATACCTACGAGCAGTACTTC. It encodes CASSLTGENTYEQYF. The chain links TRBV27 to TRBJ2-7; D uncertain. V lost 3 bases and J lost 2, with 14 bases in between. The germline V gene has CDR1 MNHEY and CDR2 SMNVEV (reference sequence). The CDR3 loop spans 15 amino acids.

The sample holds a few counts of this clonotype. The chain has TRBV5-1 and TRBJ2-7; D is unclear. The germline V gene has CDR1 SGHRS and CDR2 YFSETQ. The CDR3 contains 15 residues. Trimming took 3 bases from V and 2 from J, leaving 15 bases between them. The CDR3 is CASSSGFTETYEQYF. In DNA form, the CDR3 reads TGCGCCAGCAGCTCAGGCTTTACGGAGACCTACGAGCAGTACTTC.

This chain connects TRBV6-5 to TRBJ1-2, with D tentatively TRBD1 (5 bases). The germline V gene has CDR1 MNHEY and CDR2 SVGAGI. CDR3 length equals 15 residues. Deletions cut 2 bases from V and 0 bases from J, with 10 bases between. The CDR3: CASSYLDRANYGYTF. Here the CDR3 DNA reads TGTGCCAGCAGTTACCTCGACAGAGCTAACTATGGCTACACCTTC.

The CDR3 DNA reads as TGTGCCAGCAGCTTGGCTAGACTAGTCTACGAGCAGTACTTC. Protein sequence: CASSLARLVYEQYF. The rearrangement joins TRBV7-8 to TRBJ2-7, with D perhaps TRBD2 (6 bases). This CDR3 is 14 amino acids long. CDR1 is SGHVS, CDR2 FQNEAQ, per germline. The V gene lost 3 bases and the J gene lost 3 bases, with 12 bases spanning the gap.

In its sample, this clonotype was seen a few times. The chain joins TRBV4-3 to TRBJ2-5, with a possible D match to TRBD1 (6 bases). CDR3 length: 17 amino acids. V lost 3 bases, J lost 4 bases, and 21 bases lay in between. Germline V CDR1 and CDR2: LGHNA, YSLEER. The CDR3 is CASSQGNRERHGETQYF. CDR3 in DNA: TGCGCCAGCAGCCAGGGTAACAGGGAACGCCATGGAGAGACCCAGTACTTC.

The chain employs TRBV20-1 and TRBJ1-1; D gene uncertain. Germline V gene data show CDR1 as DFQATT and CDR2 as SNEGSKA (reference sequence). Between the trimmed V and J ends, which lost 7 bases and 1 base, there was a span of 10 bases. This CDR3 is built from 12 residues. CDR3 nucleotide sequence: TGCAGTGGTCTATGGAAGAACACTGAAGCTTTCTTT. Protein product: CSGLWKNTEAFF.